This section outlines one T cell receptor beta chain sequence together with its context. No antigen is known for it. This sample stems from a study of shared clonotypes between healthy human individuals. Evenly divided among several immunoSEQ plates was the genomic DNA of each subset. Clones were sequenced by immunoSEQ multiplex PCR, and TCRdb holds only the in-frame ones, with some missing. The table has approximately 460,000 clones, roughly three quarters seen once. Study-level results: Clonotype sharing among donors was expected to depend on sequencing depth.

About 90 million PBMCs were counted before genomic DNA extraction. The CDR3 extends over 16 amino acids. The V and J genes are TRBV1 and TRBJ2-7; whether TRBD2, the table's D call, matches the DNA was not checked. TRBV1 is marked as a pseudogene. Sequencing used PBMCs. The origin of this receptor is a woman aged 35 to 49 in good health. Some clones in this sample may be carry-over from other donors' samples. The CDR3 spells CTSTPPQREASREQYF. In DNA form, the CDR3 reads TGCACCAGCACCCCCCCGCAGCGGGAAGCAAGCCGCGAGCAGTACTTC.